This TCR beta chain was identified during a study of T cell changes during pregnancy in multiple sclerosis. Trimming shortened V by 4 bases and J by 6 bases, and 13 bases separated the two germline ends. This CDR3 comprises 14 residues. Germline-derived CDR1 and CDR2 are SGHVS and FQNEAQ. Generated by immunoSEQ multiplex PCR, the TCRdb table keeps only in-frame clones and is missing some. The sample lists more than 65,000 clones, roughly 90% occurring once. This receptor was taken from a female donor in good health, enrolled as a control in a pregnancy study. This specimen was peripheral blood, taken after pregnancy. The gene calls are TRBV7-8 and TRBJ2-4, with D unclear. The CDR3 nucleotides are TGTGCCAGCAGCTCCTCGGTACTCCTAAACATTCAGTACTTC. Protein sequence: CASSSSVLLNIQYF.